Following are 5 T cell receptor beta chains from one sample sequenced in a study of blood T cell repertoires in COVID-19 (TCRdb year 2020). The method behind the library was the immunoSEQ multiplex PCR assay. This is the immuneACCESS table as TCRdb keeps it, with only in-frame sequences that have V and J called. A part of the clones is gone; compared with another copy, unresolved V genes explain less than half, and the rest is unexplained. The sample contains approximately 21,000 clones, nearly 90% of them found a single time. The ten largest clones represent about 7.9% of the sample. Sequenced input: peripheral blood. The receptors originated from a human donor with active COVID-19. The donor label of this sample is uncertain.

The J gene is TRBJ2-7, the V gene TRBV29-1; possible D gene TRBD2, 5 bases. The CDR3 runs to 13 residues. Trimming pared 4 bases from V and 6 bases from J, leaving 16 bases between. Germline V gene lookup returns CDR1 SQVTM and CDR2 ANQGSEA. CDR3: CSVVLWGAREQYF. The CDR3 bases are TGCAGCGTTGTTCTCTGGGGAGCTCGCGAGCAGTACTTC.

The chain combines TRBV24-1 with TRBJ1-1; TRBD1 might be the D (5 bases). Germline CDR1 reads KGHDR; CDR2 reads SFDVKD. The V end lost 4 bases, the J end lost 11 bases, and 19 bases lay between the germline ends. The CDR3 has 14 amino acids. CDR3 region: CATSEPGHPAGAFF. CDR3 bases: TGTGCCACCAGTGAGCCCGGACACCCCGCGGGGGCTTTCTTT.

The chain joins TRBV24-1 to TRBJ2-1; D uncertain. The CDR3 is 14 amino acids. Germline CDR1 is KGHDR and CDR2 is SFDVKD. Trimming stripped 3 bases from V and 5 bases from J, with 10 bases between. In DNA, the CDR3 is TGTGCCACCAGTGATGAGCTCGAAAACAATGAGCAGTTCTTC. Encoded protein: CATSDELENNEQFF.

V is TRBV28 and J is TRBJ2-7; weak D call: TRBD2 (6 bases). Trimming stripped 2 bases from V and 4 bases from J, with 9 bases between. The CDR3 spans 13 residues. Germline V gene data show CDR1 as MDHEN and CDR2 as SYDVKM. In nucleotides, the CDR3 is TGTGCCAGCAGTTTAAATAGCGGATACGAGCAGTACTTC. It codes for CASSLNSGYEQYF.

The chain has TRBV11-3 and TRBJ2-1; 14 bases are a match to TRBD2. CDR1 is SGHNT and CDR2 is YENEEA in the germline V gene. The CDR3 sequence is 14 residues long. Unmatched junction bases numbered 5, after V lost 3 bases and J lost 13 bases. The CDR3 loop is CASSLGTSGGIQFF. CDR3 sequence (DNA): TGTGCCAGCAGCTTGGGGACTAGCGGGGGAATCCAGTTCTTC.